This TCR beta chain appears in the sequencing data of a study of T-cell reconstitution after alpha-beta-depleted transplantation in children. CDR1 MNHEY and CDR2 SVGEGT come from the germline V gene. Deletions cut 5 bases from V and 9 bases from J, with 11 bases between. This CDR3 is 11 amino acids long. Using unique molecular identifiers, the investigators prepared the TCRbeta library. TCRdb re-derived calls from the PCR reads in MiXCR, one entry per CDR3 protein. The table includes approximately 1,000,000 distinct CDR3 sequences, about 29% detected once. Material: PBMCs, mostly from graft donor cells, obtained 360 days after TCRalphabeta/CD19-depleted stem cell transplant. The chain recombines TRBV6-2 or TRBV6-3 with TRBJ2-7, with D possibly TRBD2 on 6 matching bases. This clonotype was obtained from a boy younger than two who had a stem cell transplant for SCID, so the T cells may come from the graft donor. The CDR3 loop is CASSHAGLQYF. Here the CDR3 DNA reads TGTGCCAGCAGTCACGCGGGGTTGCAGTACTTC.